Shown below are 25 T cell receptor beta chains from a single sample sequenced in a study of early stage breast cancer tumors. Some clones are missing from TCRdb's copy, which holds only in-frame ones; the method was immunoSEQ multiplex PCR. The sample includes some 30,000 clones, around 75% of them seen just once. The specimen was breast tumor tissue. Receptors were obtained from a person aged 30-39 years with breast cancer.

This chain uses TRBV15 with TRBJ1-2; the match to TRBD1 covers 9 bases. The length of the CDR3 is 15 residues. The germline CDR1 and CDR2 sequences are LNHNV and YYDKDF (reference sequence). V gave up 1 base and J gave up 3 bases; unmatched junction bases: 3. This CDR3 is CATSRAQGADYGYTF. CDR3 DNA: TGTGCCACCAGCAGAGCACAGGGGGCTGACTATGGCTACACCTTC.

The V gene is TRBV10-3, the J gene TRBJ1-1; no firm D call. CDR1 is ENHRY and CDR2 is SYGVKD in the germline V gene. CDR3 length: 12 amino acids. The germline V and J ends were trimmed by 7 bases and 0 bases, with 6 bases remaining between them. CDR3: CAINSMNTEAFF. The CDR3, as DNA: TGTGCCATCAATTCTATGAACACTGAAGCTTTCTTT.

This chain uses TRBV29-1 with TRBJ1-1, with TRBD1 as a possible D gene (5 bases). Germline V gene sequence: CDR1 SQVTM, CDR2 ANQGSEA. V lost 2 bases, J lost 1 base, and 14 bases lay in between. This CDR3 has 15 residues. This CDR3 is CSVESQGRRNTEAFF. The CDR3 coding sequence is TGCAGCGTTGAATCGCAGGGAAGGAGGAACACTGAAGCTTTCTTT.

CDR3: CASSYRVSNQPQHF. The CDR3 region has the DNA TGTGCCAGCAGTTACAGGGTTAGCAATCAGCCCCAGCATTTT. The V call is TRBV6-5, the J call TRBJ1-5; D call uncertain. This CDR3 has 14 amino acids. Germline assignment: CDR1 MNHEY and CDR2 SVGAGI. V was pared by 2 bases and J by 0 bases, with 5 bases between.

This clone has only one observation. The rearrangement joins TRBV19 to TRBJ2-2; no definite D call. V was clipped by 0 bases and J by 6 bases, with 8 bases between them. This CDR3 spans 14 amino acids. The germline V gene encodes CDR1 LNHDA and CDR2 SQIVND (reference sequence). The CDR3 DNA reads TGTGCCAGTAGTATAGAAGAAACCGCCGGGGAGCTGTTTTTT. Its protein is CASSIEETAGELFF.

V is TRBV7-9 and J is TRBJ2-3; D might be TRBD2 (5 bases). From germline, CDR1 is SEHNR and CDR2 FQNEAQ (reference sequence). The CDR3 extends over 16 amino acids. V was trimmed by 5 bases and J by 1 base, leaving 16 bases between them. The CDR3 loop is CASSPRRFGGTDTQYF. The CDR3 DNA is TGTGCCAGCAGCCCCCGGAGGTTTGGTGGCACAGATACGCAGTATTTT.

The CDR3 DNA sequence: TGTGCCAGCAGTCGCAGGAATGAAAAACTGTTTTTT. As protein: CASSRRNEKLFF. The rearrangement links TRBV6-5 to TRBJ1-4; no definite D call. Per the germline V gene, CDR1 is MNHEY and CDR2 is SVGAGI. This CDR3 is built from 12 residues. V shed 5 bases and J shed 5 bases, with 6 bases lying between them.

J is TRBJ1-6 and V is TRBV9, with TRBD1 identical over 8 bases. The V gene end was trimmed by 2 bases and the J gene end by 14 bases; junction bases not matched to a gene: 9. The CDR3 is 14 residues long. The germline V gene encodes CDR1 SGDLS and CDR2 YYNGEE. The CDR3 DNA follows: TGTGCCAGCAGCGTCGAACAGGGGGGAGTCGCCCTCCACTTT. Translating it yields CASSVEQGGVALHF. Variable domain in full (rest from reference TRBV9 and TRBJ1-6): DSGVTQTPKHLITATGQRVTLRCSPRSGDLSVYWYQQSLDQGLQFLIQYYNGEERAKGNILERFSAQQFPDLHSELNLSSLELGDSALYFCASSVEQGGVALHFGNGTRLTVT.

The J gene is TRBJ1-1, the V gene TRBV11-2, with a possible D match to TRBD1 (6 bases). This CDR3 comprises 14 residues. Trimming left V 5 bases short and J 4 bases short, with 14 bases between. In germline, CDR1 is SGHAT, CDR2 FQNNGV. The chain's CDR3 is CASSRDNKATEAFF. CDR3 in DNA: TGTGCCAGCAGCCGGGACAACAAGGCCACTGAAGCTTTCTTT.

The chain couples TRBV5-3 to TRBJ2-7; the D is unclear. TRBV5-3 is an ORF, with its function uncertain. Trimming removed 0 bases at V and 2 bases at J, with 9 bases between. The CDR3 is 14 amino acids. The CDR3 DNA reads as TGTGCCAGAAGCTTGGCCCTACTAACCTACGAGCAGTACTTC. Residues: CARSLALLTYEQYF.

The DNA of the CDR3 is TGTGCCAGTAGTACCAAAATCGCGTCAGGGTCCAATCAGCCCCAGCATTTT. As protein: CASSTKIASGSNQPQHF. V is TRBV19 and J is TRBJ1-5, with a tentative D call TRBD1 (5 bases). V lost 4 bases to trimming and J lost 3 bases, with 19 bases between them. The CDR3 is made up of 17 amino acids. Germline V gives CDR1 LNHDA, CDR2 SQIVND (reference sequence).

The chain uses TRBV29-1 and TRBJ1-5, with a possible D match to TRBD1 (6 bases). The germline V and J ends were trimmed by 5 bases and 0 bases, with 11 bases remaining between them. The CDR3 consists of 14 residues. Germline lookup yields CDR1 SQVTM and CDR2 ANQGSEA. For the CDR3, the DNA is TGCAGCGTTCGAGGGGGAACTAGCAATCAGCCCCAGCATTTT. Encoded protein: CSVRGGTSNQPQHF.

This clone turned up a few times. The chain carries TRBV5-4 and TRBJ2-1; 14 nucleotides match TRBD2. With V trimmed by 0 bases and J by 7 bases, 0 bases remained unmatched. Germline assignment: CDR1 SGHNT and CDR2 YYREEE (reference sequence). CDR3 length: 15 amino acids. The CDR3 DNA is TGTGCCAGCAGCTTGGGACTAGCGGGAGGGAATGAGCAGTTCTTC. Translating gives CASSLGLAGGNEQFF.

The J gene is TRBJ2-1, the V gene TRBV4-1; 11 nucleotides align to TRBD2. The V gene's germline CDR1 is MGHRA and CDR2 YSYEKL. V was pared by 2 bases and J by 9 bases, with 6 bases of the junction left unmatched. The CDR3 is 15 amino acids. The CDR3 DNA sequence: TGCGCCAGCAGCCAAATAGCGGGAGGGGGGGCTGAGCAGTTCTTC. Translating gives CASSQIAGGGAEQFF.

The V gene is TRBV9, the J gene TRBJ2-7, with 10 bases matching TRBD1. The V segment lost 0 bases and the J segment 4 bases; nucleotides outside the gene matches: 1. Germline V CDR1 and CDR2: SGDLS, YYNGEE. The CDR3 totals 14 residues. CDR3 region: CASSVGQGAYEQYF. CDR3 DNA sequence: TGTGCCAGCAGCGTAGGACAGGGGGCGTACGAGCAGTACTTC.

The chain links TRBV11-2 to TRBJ1-5; no reliable D call. Germline V gene data show CDR1 as SGHAT and CDR2 as FQNNGV. Trimming stripped 1 base from V and 5 bases from J, with 12 bases between. CDR3 length: 15 amino acids. In nucleotides, the CDR3 is TGTGCCAGCAGCTTAGTTCCGCGTGGTTATCAGCCCCAGCATTTT. It is translated as CASSLVPRGYQPQHF.

The chain has TRBV4-3 and TRBJ2-3; no clear D. The germline V gene encodes CDR1 LGHNA and CDR2 YSLEER. V gave up 4 bases and J gave up 4 bases, with 15 bases separating them. The CDR3 loop spans 15 amino acids. CDR3 region: CASSLQPHEADTQYF. CDR3 DNA sequence: TGCGCCAGCAGCCTTCAGCCGCATGAGGCAGATACGCAGTATTTT.

The V gene is TRBV13, the J gene TRBJ1-2, with D possibly being TRBD1 (6 bases). CDR1 is PRHDT, CDR2 FYEKMQ, per germline (reference sequence). With 6 bases removed from V and 0 bases from J, the gap between germline ends came to 8 bases. This CDR3 has 13 amino acids. The CDR3 is CASRDRPNYGYTF. The DNA of the CDR3 is TGTGCCAGCAGGGACAGACCTAACTATGGCTACACCTTC.

The chain employs TRBV5-1 and TRBJ1-2, with 8 bases matching TRBD1. CDR1 and CDR2 from the germline V gene are SGHRS and YFSETQ. This CDR3 spans 14 amino acids. V was clipped by 2 bases and J by 3 bases; unmatched bases: 3. DNA of the CDR3: TGCGCCAGCAGCTTCAGGGGGCCCGACTATGGCTACACCTTC. It specifies CASSFRGPDYGYTF.

V is TRBV6-6 and J is TRBJ2-7; TRBD2 aligns across 7 bases. After removal of 1 base from V and 2 bases from J, the junction contained 2 bases not matched to a gene. The CDR3 contains 14 residues. CDR1 MNHNY and CDR2 SVGAGI come from the germline V gene (reference sequence). The CDR3 is CASSYLAGAYEQYF. As DNA, the CDR3 is TGTGCCAGCAGTTACTTAGCGGGCGCCTACGAGCAGTACTTC.

The rearrangement links TRBV27 to TRBJ2-2; D might be TRBD1 (6 bases). The CDR3 contains 15 residues. Deletions cut 4 bases from V and 4 bases from J, with 13 bases between. Per germline, CDR1 MNHEY and CDR2 SMNVEV (reference sequence). The CDR3 DNA follows: TGTGCCAGCAGTTCCCCCCTGACAGGCACCGGGGAGCTGTTTTTT. Protein sequence: CASSSPLTGTGELFF.

The chain carries TRBV19 and TRBJ1-5; D possibly corresponds to TRBD1 (5 bases). The CDR3 consists of 15 residues. CDR1 is LNHDA and CDR2 is SQIVND in the germline V gene (reference sequence). V lost 3 bases and J lost 0, with 9 bases in between. For the CDR3, the DNA is TGTGCCAGTAGTATTAGACAGCTTAGCAATCAGCCCCAGCATTTT. This translates into CASSIRQLSNQPQHF.

The genes are TRBV4-1 and TRBJ2-3; 9 positions match TRBD2. The CDR3 totals 15 residues. The germline V gene has CDR1 MGHRA and CDR2 YSYEKL. V was clipped by 4 bases and J by 3 bases; unmatched bases: 5. The CDR3 protein is CASSPLAGETDTQYF. The CDR3 bases are TGCGCCAGCAGCCCTTTAGCGGGAGAAACAGATACGCAGTATTTT.

The rearrangement uses TRBV7-2 and TRBJ2-7, with a possible D match to TRBD2 (5 bases). Germline V gene lookup returns CDR1 SGHTA and CDR2 FQGNSA. Trimming removed 5 bases from V and 5 bases from J, with 22 bases in between. The CDR3 length is 16 residues. The CDR3 nucleotides read TGTGCCAGCAGCGAGGCCGGACTTGTTCGGACCCACGAGCAGTACTTC. It is translated as CASSEAGLVRTHEQYF.

This clone was recorded a few times. The chain combines TRBV7-9 with TRBJ2-5, with D perhaps TRBD1 (6 bases). Trimming removed 8 bases from V and 5 bases from J, with 18 bases in between. Germline CDR1 SEHNR, CDR2 FQNEAQ (reference sequence). The CDR3 is made up of 14 amino acids. The DNA for the CDR3 is TGTGCCAGCGTTAGAACAGGGTATGGTGAGACCCAGTACTTC. It specifies CASVRTGYGETQYF.